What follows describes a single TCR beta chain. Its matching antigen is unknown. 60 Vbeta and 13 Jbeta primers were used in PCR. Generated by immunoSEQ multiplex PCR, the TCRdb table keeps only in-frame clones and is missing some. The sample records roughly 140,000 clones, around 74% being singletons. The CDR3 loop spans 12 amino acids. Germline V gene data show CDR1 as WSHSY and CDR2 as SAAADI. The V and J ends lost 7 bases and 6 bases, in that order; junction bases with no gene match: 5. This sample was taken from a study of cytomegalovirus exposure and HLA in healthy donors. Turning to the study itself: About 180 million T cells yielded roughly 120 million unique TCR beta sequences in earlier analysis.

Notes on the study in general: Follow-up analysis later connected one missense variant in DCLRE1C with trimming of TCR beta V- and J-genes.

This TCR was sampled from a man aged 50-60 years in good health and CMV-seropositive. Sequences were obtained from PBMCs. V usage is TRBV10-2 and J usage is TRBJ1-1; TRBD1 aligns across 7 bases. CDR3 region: CASTEGAAEAFF. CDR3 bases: TGCGCCAGCACCGAGGGGGCCGCTGAAGCTTTCTTT.